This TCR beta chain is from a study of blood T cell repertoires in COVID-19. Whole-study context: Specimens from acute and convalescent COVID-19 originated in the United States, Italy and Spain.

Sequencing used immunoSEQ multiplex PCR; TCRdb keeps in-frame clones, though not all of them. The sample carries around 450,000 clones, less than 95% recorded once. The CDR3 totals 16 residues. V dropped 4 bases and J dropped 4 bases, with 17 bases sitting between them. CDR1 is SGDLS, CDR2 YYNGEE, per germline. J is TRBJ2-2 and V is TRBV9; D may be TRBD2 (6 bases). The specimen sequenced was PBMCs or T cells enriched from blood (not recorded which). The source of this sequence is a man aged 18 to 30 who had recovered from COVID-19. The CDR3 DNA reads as TGTGCCAGCAGCCCATCCCCCGTGGGGGGCACCGGGGAGCTGTTTTTT. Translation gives CASSPSPVGGTGELFF.